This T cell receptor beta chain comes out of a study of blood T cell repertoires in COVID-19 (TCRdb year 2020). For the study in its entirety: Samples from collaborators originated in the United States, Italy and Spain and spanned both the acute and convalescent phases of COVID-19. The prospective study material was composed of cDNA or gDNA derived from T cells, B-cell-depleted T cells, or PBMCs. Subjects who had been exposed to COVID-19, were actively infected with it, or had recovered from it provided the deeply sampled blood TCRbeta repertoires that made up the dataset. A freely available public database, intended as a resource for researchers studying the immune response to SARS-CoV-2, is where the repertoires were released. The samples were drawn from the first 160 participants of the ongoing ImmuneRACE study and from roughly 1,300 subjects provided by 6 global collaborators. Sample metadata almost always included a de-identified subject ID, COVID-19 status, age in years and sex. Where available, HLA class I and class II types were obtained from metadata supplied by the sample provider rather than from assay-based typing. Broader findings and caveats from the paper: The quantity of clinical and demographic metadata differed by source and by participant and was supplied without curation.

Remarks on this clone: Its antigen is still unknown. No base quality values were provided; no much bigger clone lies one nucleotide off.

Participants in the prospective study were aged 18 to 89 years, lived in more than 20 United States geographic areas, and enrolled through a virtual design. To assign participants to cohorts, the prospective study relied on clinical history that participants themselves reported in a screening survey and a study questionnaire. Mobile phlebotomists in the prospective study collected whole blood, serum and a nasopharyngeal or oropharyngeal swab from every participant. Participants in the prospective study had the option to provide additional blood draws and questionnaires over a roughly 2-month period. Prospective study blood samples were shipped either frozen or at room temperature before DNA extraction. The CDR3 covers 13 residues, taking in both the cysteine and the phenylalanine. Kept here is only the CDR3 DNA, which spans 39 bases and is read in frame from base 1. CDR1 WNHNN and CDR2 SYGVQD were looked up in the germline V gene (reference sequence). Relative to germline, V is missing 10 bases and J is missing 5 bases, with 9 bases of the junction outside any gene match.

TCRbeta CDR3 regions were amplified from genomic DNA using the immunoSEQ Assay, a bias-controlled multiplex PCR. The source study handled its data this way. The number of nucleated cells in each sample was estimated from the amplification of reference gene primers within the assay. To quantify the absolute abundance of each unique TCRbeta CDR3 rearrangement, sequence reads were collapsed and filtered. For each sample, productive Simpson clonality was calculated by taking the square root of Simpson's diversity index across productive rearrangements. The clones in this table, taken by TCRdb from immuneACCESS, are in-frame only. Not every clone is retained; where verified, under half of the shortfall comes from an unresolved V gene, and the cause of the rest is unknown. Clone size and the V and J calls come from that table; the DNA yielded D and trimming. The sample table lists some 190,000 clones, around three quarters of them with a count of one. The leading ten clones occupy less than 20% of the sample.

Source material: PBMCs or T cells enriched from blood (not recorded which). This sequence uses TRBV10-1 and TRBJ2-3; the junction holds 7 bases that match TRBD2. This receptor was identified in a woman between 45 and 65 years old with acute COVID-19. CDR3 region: CATIRGEGDTQYF. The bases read TGCGCCACCATACGGGGGGAAGGAGATACGCAGTATTTT.